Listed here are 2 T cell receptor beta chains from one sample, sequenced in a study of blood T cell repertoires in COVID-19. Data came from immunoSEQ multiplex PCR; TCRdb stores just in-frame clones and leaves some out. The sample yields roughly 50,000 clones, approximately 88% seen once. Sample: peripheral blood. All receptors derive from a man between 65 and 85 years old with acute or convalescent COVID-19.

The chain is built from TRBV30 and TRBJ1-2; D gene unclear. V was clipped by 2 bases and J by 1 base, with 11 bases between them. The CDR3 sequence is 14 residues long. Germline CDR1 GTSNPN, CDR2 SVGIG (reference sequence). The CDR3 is CAWSPQASNYGYTF. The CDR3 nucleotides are TGTGCCTGGAGTCCCCAAGCGAGTAACTATGGCTACACCTTC. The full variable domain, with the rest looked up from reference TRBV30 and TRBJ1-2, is SQTIHQWPATLVQPVGSPLSLECTVEGTSNPNLYWYRQAAGRGLQLLFYSVGIGQISSEVPQNLSASRPQDRQFILSSKKLLLSDSGFYLCAWSPQASNYGYTFGSGTRLTVV.

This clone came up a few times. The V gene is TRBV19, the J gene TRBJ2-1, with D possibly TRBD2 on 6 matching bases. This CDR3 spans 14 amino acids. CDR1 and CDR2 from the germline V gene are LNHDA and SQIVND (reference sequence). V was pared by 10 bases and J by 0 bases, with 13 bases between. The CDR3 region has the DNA TGTGCCACCGGCCCGGGGGTCTCCTACAATGAGCAGTTCTTC. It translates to CATGPGVSYNEQFF.